The rows below give T cell receptor beta chains drawn from one sample of a study of OX40 agonist ivuxolimab in advanced cancers. The table came from immunoSEQ multiplex PCR; TCRdb's copy has only in-frame clones and leaves some out. The profile shows about 82,000 clones, just over 85% of them singletons. Source: CD4+ or CD8+ T cells sorted from blood, taken in a trial of the OX40 agonist ivuxolimab. Every receptor here comes from an adult with an advanced solid tumor such as melanoma, head and neck, liver or kidney cancer. Both conserved end residues are part of each CDR3. The order of the fields is CDR3 protein, CDR3 DNA, J gene, V gene, clone size, D gene. D genes are given only for firm matches. Some rows have no size entry. The others give once, few or many, or a class for an expanded clone.

CDR3aa: CASSRSPGVYNEQFF
CDR3nt: TGTGCCAGCTCACGTTCGCCAGGTGTCTACAATGAGCAGTTCTTC
j_gene: TRBJ2-1
v_gene: TRBV18
abundance: few
d_gene: .

CDR3aa: CASSQDFSVGGNQPQHF
CDR3nt: TGCGCCAGCAGCCAAGATTTCTCGGTGGGAGGCAATCAGCCCCAGCATTTT
j_gene: TRBJ1-5
v_gene: TRBV4-1
abundance: once
d_gene: .

CDR3aa: CASSVDSSEQFF
CDR3nt: TGTGCCAGCAGCGTAGACTCTAGTGAGCAGTTCTTC
j_gene: TRBJ2-1
v_gene: TRBV9
abundance: .
d_gene: .

CDR3aa: CASSQGFRGWDEQYF
CDR3nt: TGTGCCAGCAGCCAAGGTTTCCGGGGTTGGGACGAGCAGTACTTC
j_gene: TRBJ2-7
v_gene: TRBV14
abundance: .
d_gene: .

CDR3aa: CASRSPGLALEQFF
CDR3nt: TGTGCCAGCAGGTCTCCGGGACTAGCTCTCGAGCAGTTCTTC
j_gene: TRBJ2-1
v_gene: TRBV5-5
abundance: .
d_gene: TRBD2

CDR3aa: CASSWGTTPDTQYF
CDR3nt: TGTGCCAGCAGCTGGGGTACTACCCCAGATACGCAGTATTTT
j_gene: TRBJ2-3
v_gene: TRBV7-2
abundance: .
d_gene: .

CDR3aa: CASRAKGELFF
CDR3nt: TGTGCCAGCAGGGCAAAGGGGGAGCTGTTTTTT
j_gene: TRBJ2-2
v_gene: TRBV6-1
abundance: .
d_gene: .

CDR3aa: CASRPTAHYGYTF
CDR3nt: TGTGCCAGCAGACCAACAGCCCACTATGGCTACACCTTC
j_gene: TRBJ1-2
v_gene: TRBV28
abundance: .
d_gene: .

CDR3aa: CASSRVASGRGSSYNEQFF
CDR3nt: TGTGCCAGTAGTAGGGTGGCTAGCGGGAGGGGGAGTTCCTACAATGAGCAGTTCTTC
j_gene: TRBJ2-1
v_gene: TRBV19
abundance: .
d_gene: TRBD2

CDR3aa: CASSSDRASGNTIYF
CDR3nt: TGCGCCAGCAGCTCGGACAGGGCTTCTGGAAACACCATATATTTT
j_gene: TRBJ1-3
v_gene: TRBV5-1
abundance: .
d_gene: TRBD1

CDR3aa: CASSRTGGETQYF
CDR3nt: TGTGCCAGCAGCCGGACAGGAGGAGAGACCCAGTACTTC
j_gene: TRBJ2-5
v_gene: TRBV6-5
abundance: .
d_gene: TRBD1

CDR3aa: CASGGGQGSYEQYF
CDR3nt: TGTGCCAGCGGAGGGGGACAGGGGTCCTACGAGCAGTACTTC
j_gene: TRBJ2-7
v_gene: TRBV11-3
abundance: .
d_gene: TRBD1

CDR3aa: CASGFSSTDTQYF
CDR3nt: TGTGCCAGCGGATTTTCGAGCACAGATACGCAGTATTTT
j_gene: TRBJ2-3
v_gene: TRBV11-3
abundance: .
d_gene: .

CDR3aa: CASSLTDYEQYF
CDR3nt: TGTGCCAGCAGTTTAACGGACTACGAGCAGTACTTC
j_gene: TRBJ2-7
v_gene: TRBV28
abundance: .
d_gene: .

CDR3aa: CASSLREWGSSYEQYF
CDR3nt: TGTGCCAGCAGTTTACGTGAATGGGGGTCCTCCTACGAGCAGTACTTC
j_gene: TRBJ2-7
v_gene: TRBV27
abundance: .
d_gene: .

CDR3aa: CASSFQGAAYEQFF
CDR3nt: TGTGCCAGCAGCTTTCAGGGGGCCGCCTATGAGCAGTTCTTC
j_gene: TRBJ2-1
v_gene: TRBV5-8
abundance: .
d_gene: TRBD1

CDR3aa: CASSPRGSYNEQFF
CDR3nt: TGTGCCAGCAGCCCCAGGGGCTCCTACAATGAGCAGTTCTTC
j_gene: TRBJ2-1
v_gene: TRBV7-2
abundance: .
d_gene: .

CDR3aa: CASSEFVGRTDTQYF
CDR3nt: TGTGCCAGCAGTGAATTCGTCGGCCGCACAGATACGCAGTATTTT
j_gene: TRBJ2-3
v_gene: TRBV6-1
abundance: .
d_gene: .

CDR3aa: CASSPGLAGATDTQYF
CDR3nt: TGTGCCAGCAGCCCCGGCCTAGCGGGAGCCACAGATACGCAGTATTTT
j_gene: TRBJ2-3
v_gene: TRBV5-4
abundance: .
d_gene: TRBD2

CDR3aa: CASSLGQPYEQYF
CDR3nt: TGTGCCAGCAGCCTCGGACAGCCCTACGAGCAGTACTTC
j_gene: TRBJ2-7
v_gene: TRBV7-9
abundance: .
d_gene: .

CDR3aa: CAISEGSGRLNEQFF
CDR3nt: TGTGCCATCAGTGAAGGTAGCGGGAGGTTAAATGAGCAGTTCTTC
j_gene: TRBJ2-1
v_gene: TRBV10-3
abundance: .
d_gene: TRBD2

CDR3aa: CASSQGTGTRIYEQYF
CDR3nt: TGTGCCAGCAGCCAGGGAACCGGGACTAGGATCTACGAGCAGTACTTC
j_gene: TRBJ2-7
v_gene: TRBV4-2
abundance: .
d_gene: TRBD2